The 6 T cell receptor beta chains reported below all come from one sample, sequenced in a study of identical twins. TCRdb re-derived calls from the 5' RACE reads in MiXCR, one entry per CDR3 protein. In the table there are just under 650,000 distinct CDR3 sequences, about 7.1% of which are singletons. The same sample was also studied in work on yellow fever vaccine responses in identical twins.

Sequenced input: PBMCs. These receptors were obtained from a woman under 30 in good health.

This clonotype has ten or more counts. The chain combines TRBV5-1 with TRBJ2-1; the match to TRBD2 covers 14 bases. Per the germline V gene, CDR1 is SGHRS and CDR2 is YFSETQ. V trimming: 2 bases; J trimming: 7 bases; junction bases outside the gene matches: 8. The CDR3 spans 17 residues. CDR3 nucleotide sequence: TGCGCCAGCAGCTTCGGACTAGCGGGGGGTGAGAGGAATGAGCAGTTCTTC. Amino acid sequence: CASSFGLAGGERNEQFF. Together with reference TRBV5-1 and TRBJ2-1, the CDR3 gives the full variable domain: KAGVTQTPRYLIKTRGQQVTLSCSPISGHRSVSWYQQTPGQGLQFLFEYFSETQRNKGNFPGRFSGRQFSNSRSEMNVSTLELGDSALYLCASSFGLAGGERNEQFFGPGTRLTVL.

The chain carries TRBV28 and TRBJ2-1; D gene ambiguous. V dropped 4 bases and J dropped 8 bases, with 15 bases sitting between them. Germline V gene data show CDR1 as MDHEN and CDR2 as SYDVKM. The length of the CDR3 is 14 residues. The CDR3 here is CASSSPTGSYEQFF. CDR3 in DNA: TGTGCCAGCAGTTCCCCTACGGGTTCGTATGAGCAGTTCTTC.

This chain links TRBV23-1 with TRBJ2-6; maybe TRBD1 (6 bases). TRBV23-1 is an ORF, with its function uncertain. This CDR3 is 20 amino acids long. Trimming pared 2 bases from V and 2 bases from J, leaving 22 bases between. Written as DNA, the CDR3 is TGCGCCAGCAGTCAACCCACCGGGCAGGGGTCCCCCCCTGGGGCCAACGTCCTGACTTTC. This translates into CASSQPTGQGSPPGANVLTF.

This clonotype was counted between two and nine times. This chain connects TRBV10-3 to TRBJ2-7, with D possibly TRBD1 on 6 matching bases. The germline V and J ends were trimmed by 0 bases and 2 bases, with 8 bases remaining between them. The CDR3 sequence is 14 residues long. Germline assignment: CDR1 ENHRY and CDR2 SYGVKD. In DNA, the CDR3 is TGTGCCATCAGTGAGTCCGAGGGGGCCTACGAGCAGTACTTC. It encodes CAISESEGAYEQYF.

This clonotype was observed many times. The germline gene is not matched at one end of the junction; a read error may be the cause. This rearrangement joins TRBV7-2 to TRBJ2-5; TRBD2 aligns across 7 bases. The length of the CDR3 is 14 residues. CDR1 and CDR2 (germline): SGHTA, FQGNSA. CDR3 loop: CASSVAGGGKTQYF. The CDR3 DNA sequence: TGTGCCAGCAGCGTAGCGGGTGGGGGAAAGACCCAGTACTTC.

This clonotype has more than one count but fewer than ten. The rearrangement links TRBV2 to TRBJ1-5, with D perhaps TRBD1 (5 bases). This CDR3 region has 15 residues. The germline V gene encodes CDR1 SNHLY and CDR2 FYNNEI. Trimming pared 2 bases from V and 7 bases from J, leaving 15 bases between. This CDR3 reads CASSEYGGFYQPQHF. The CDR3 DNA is TGTGCCAGCAGTGAATACGGGGGGTTTTACCAGCCCCAGCATTTT. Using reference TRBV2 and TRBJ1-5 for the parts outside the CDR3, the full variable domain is EPEVTQTPSHQVTQMGQEVILRCVPISNHLYFYWYRQILGQKVEFLVSFYNNEISEKSEIFDDQFSVERPDGSNFTLKIRSTKLEDSAMYFCASSEYGGFYQPQHFGDGTRLSIL.